The 28 T cell receptor beta chains given below trace back to one sample, sequenced in a study of cytomegalovirus exposure and HLA in healthy donors. Primers for the PCR totalled 60 Vbeta and 13 Jbeta. Sequenced by immunoSEQ multiplex PCR; TCRdb stores in-frame clones only, minus some. The top ten hold roughly 3.3% of the sample, which has about 120,000 clones, around 78% seen once. The source material was PBMCs. The receptors come from a young woman in good health and CMV-seropositive.

The rearrangement uses TRBV2 and TRBJ1-4; 8 bases are shared with TRBD1. J gave up 8 bases and V 4 bases, and 3 bases lay outside the gene matches. CDR1 is SNHLY and CDR2 is FYNNEI in the germline V gene. This CDR3 region has 13 residues. CDR3 sequence reads: CASSGTGREKLFF. The CDR3 DNA reads as TGTGCCAGCAGTGGGACAGGGCGGGAAAAACTGTTTTTT.

The table lists this clone with a few counts. The chain is built from TRBV5-1 and TRBJ2-5, with TRBD2 identical over 7 bases. V was pared by 2 bases and J by 3 bases, with 4 bases of the junction left unmatched. The length of the CDR3 is 14 residues. Germline V gene data show CDR1 as SGHRS and CDR2 as YFSETQ. CDR3 in DNA: TGCGCCAGCAGCTTCGGGACTAATGAAGAGACCCAGTACTTC. Its translation is CASSFGTNEETQYF.

V gene TRBV4-1 combines with J gene TRBJ1-3; D is undetermined. The CDR3 has 15 residues. Per the germline V gene, CDR1 is MGHRA and CDR2 is YSYEKL. Trimming pared 1 base from V and 1 base from J, leaving 8 bases between. CDR3: CASSQVDSSGNTIYF. The CDR3 region has the DNA TGCGCCAGCAGCCAAGTCGACTCGTCTGGAAACACCATATATTTT.

The V and J genes are TRBV27 and TRBJ1-6; no reliable D call. This CDR3 spans 12 amino acids. In germline, CDR1 is MNHEY, CDR2 SMNVEV (reference sequence). V lost 6 bases and J 7 bases, leaving 7 bases between the germline ends. The DNA for the CDR3 is TGTGCCAGCAGAGAAGCAAATTCACCCCTCCACTTT. This encodes CASREANSPLHF.

The V call is TRBV19, the J call TRBJ1-1; TRBD1 is a possible D gene (6 bases). V was cut by 3 bases and J by 0 bases, with 8 bases left in between. Germline-derived CDR1 and CDR2 are LNHDA and SQIVND (reference sequence). The CDR3 has 14 amino acids. The CDR3 loop is CASSIRDMNTEAFF. CDR3 bases: TGTGCCAGTAGTATCCGGGACATGAACACTGAAGCTTTCTTT. Complete variable domain (other parts from reference TRBV19 and TRBJ1-1): DGGITQSPKYLFRKEGQNVTLSCEQNLNHDAMYWYRQDPGQGLRLIYYSQIVNDFQKGDIAEGYSVSREKKESFPLTVTSAQKNPTAFYLCASSIRDMNTEAFFGQGTRLTVV.

This clone turned up a few times. The chain carries TRBV27 and TRBJ2-2, with no clear D. Trimming stripped 5 bases from V and 3 bases from J, with 4 bases between. The length of the CDR3 is 12 residues. The germline V gene has CDR1 MNHEY and CDR2 SMNVEV (reference sequence). CDR3 sequence: CASSRDTGELFF. The CDR3 DNA reads TGTGCCAGCAGTCGGGACACCGGGGAGCTGTTTTTT.

This clone has more than one count but fewer than ten. The chain links TRBV25-1 to TRBJ2-5; a possible D gene is TRBD1 (5 bases). The length of the CDR3 is 10 residues. V was trimmed by 6 bases and J by 12 bases, leaving 11 bases between them. The germline V gene encodes CDR1 MGHDK and CDR2 SYGVNS. The CDR3 loop reads CASRLDNEYF. DNA for the CDR3: TGTGCCAGCAGGCTGGACAACGAGTACTTC.

The V call is TRBV27, the J call TRBJ1-2, with D possibly being TRBD1 (6 bases). Germline values: CDR1 MNHEY, CDR2 SMNVEV (reference sequence). Trimming removed 6 bases at V and 7 bases at J, with 15 bases between. The CDR3 loop spans 13 amino acids. The chain's CDR3 is CASSSRDKTGYTF. The CDR3 bases are TGTGCCAGCAGCTCCCGGGACAAGACTGGCTACACCTTC.

This clone has a single count. The CDR3 nucleotides are TGTGCCAGCAGCCCCCTGGGGGCAGAGGACTATGGCTACACCTTC. Amino acids: CASSPLGAEDYGYTF. The gene calls are TRBV7-3 and TRBJ1-2, with D perhaps matching TRBD1 (6 bases). V lost 5 bases to trimming and J lost 3 bases, with 16 bases between them. CDR3 length equals 15 residues. Germline V lookup: CDR1 SGHTA, CDR2 FQGTGA.

This clone was seen many times. The CDR3 loop reads CASSYTRGRGSTEAFF. CDR3 nucleotide sequence: TGTGCCAGCAGTTATACAAGGGGGAGGGGGAGCACTGAAGCTTTCTTT. The chain recombines TRBV6-6 with TRBJ1-1; D might be TRBD1 (6 bases). Germline loops: CDR1 MNHNY, CDR2 SVGAGI (reference sequence). Trimming stripped 3 bases from V and 4 bases from J, with 18 bases between. CDR3 length equals 16 residues.

The V gene is TRBV4-1, the J gene TRBJ2-3; 7 nucleotides agree with TRBD1. V was pared by 2 bases and J by 2 bases, with 1 base of the junction left unmatched. The CDR3 totals 14 residues. CDR1 is MGHRA, CDR2 YSYEKL, per germline. CDR3 residues: CASSQRGLTDTQYF. CDR3 bases: TGCGCCAGCAGCCAAAGGGGGCTCACAGATACGCAGTATTTT.

The rearrangement uses TRBV30 and TRBJ1-6; D gene ambiguous. Germline-derived CDR1 and CDR2 are GTSNPN and SVGIG (reference sequence). Trimming removed 5 bases at V and 1 base at J, with 6 bases between. This CDR3 has 13 residues. CDR3 nucleotides: TGTGCCTGGGCGAGGTCCTATAATTCACCCCTCCACTTT. As protein: CAWARSYNSPLHF.

This chain joins TRBV5-3 and TRBJ1-6, with unresolved D. TRBV5-3 falls under the ORF class, with uncertain function. The CDR3 is made up of 16 amino acids. V was shortened by 0 bases and J by 5 bases, with 12 bases between the two germline ends. The CDR3: CARSLGSGGNNSPLHF. CDR3 DNA sequence: TGTGCCAGAAGCTTGGGATCCGGCGGAAATAATTCACCCCTCCACTTT.

This chain links TRBV7-6 with TRBJ1-1, with a possible D match to TRBD1 (6 bases). The CDR3 covers 17 residues. V was shortened by 2 bases and J by 1 base, with 17 bases between the two germline ends. Germline lookup yields CDR1 SGHVS and CDR2 FNYEAQ. The CDR3 nucleotides read TGTGCCAGCAGCTTAAATGGACCGGGACATTCGAACACTGAAGCTTTCTTT. This gives the protein CASSLNGPGHSNTEAFF.

This clone appeared once. The chain has TRBV14 and TRBJ2-2; 7 nucleotides agree with TRBD1. CDR1 SGHDN and CDR2 FVKESK come from the germline V gene. The CDR3 extends over 16 amino acids. The junction had 3 bases not matched to a gene; V was cut back by 2 bases and J by 0 bases. The chain's CDR3 is CASSQRTGANTGELFF. As DNA, the CDR3 is TGTGCCAGCAGCCAAAGGACAGGTGCGAACACCGGGGAGCTGTTTTTT.

The chain couples TRBV18 to TRBJ2-2; D gene uncertain. Germline V CDR1 and CDR2: KGHSH, LQKENI. This CDR3 has 15 amino acids. V lost 2 bases and J 7 bases, leaving 14 bases between the germline ends. CDR3 sequence reads: CASSPTWAQNGELFF. As DNA, the CDR3 is TGTGCCAGCTCACCAACCTGGGCCCAGAACGGGGAGCTGTTTTTT. Drawing the rest from reference TRBV18 and TRBJ2-2, the complete variable domain is NAGVMQNPRHLVRRRGQEARLRCSPMKGHSHVYWYRQLPEEGLKFMVYLQKENIIDESGMPKERFSAEFPKEGPSILRIQQVVRGDSAAYFCASSPTWAQNGELFFGEGSRLTVL.

V gene TRBV2 combines with J gene TRBJ2-7, with D possibly being TRBD1 (6 bases). The length of the CDR3 is 15 residues. Trimming took off 0 bases at V and 7 bases at J, with 16 bases between the two ends. The germline CDR1 and CDR2 sequences are SNHLY and FYNNEI. The CDR3 DNA reads as TGTGCCAGCAGTGAAGCGACAGGTCCAGCCTTGGAGCAGTACTTC. Residues: CASSEATGPALEQYF.

The V gene is TRBV9, the J gene TRBJ2-3; 8 bases fit TRBD1. The germline gives CDR1 SGDLS, CDR2 YYNGEE. Germline trimming cut 2 bases from V and 3 bases from J; bases unmatched to any gene: 8. CDR3 length equals 16 residues. CDR3 amino acids: CASSVAGTGHTDTQYF. For the CDR3, the DNA is TGTGCCAGCAGCGTGGCCGGGACAGGTCATACAGATACGCAGTATTTT.

V gene TRBV15 combines with J gene TRBJ1-6; D gene ambiguous. The CDR3 contains 16 residues. Per germline, CDR1 LNHNV and CDR2 YYDKDF (reference sequence). The germline V and J ends were trimmed by 1 base and 9 bases, with 16 bases remaining between them. The CDR3 DNA is TGTGCCACCAGCAGAGTTTACGCAGGCTTCGGTTCACCCCTCCACTTT. Protein: CATSRVYAGFGSPLHF.

This clone was observed a handful of times. CDR3 region: CASSLSKTLSYNSPLHF. CDR3 bases: TGTGCCAGCAGTTTATCGAAGACACTCTCCTATAATTCACCCCTCCACTTT. This chain uses TRBV27 with TRBJ1-6, with no clear D. CDR3 length equals 17 residues. V lost 0 bases and J lost 0, with 9 bases in between. Germline values: CDR1 MNHEY, CDR2 SMNVEV (reference sequence).

This clone appeared a single time. The chain is built from TRBV29-1 and TRBJ2-3, with 9 bases aligning to TRBD1. Trimming took 4 bases from V and 4 from J; bases not matched to a gene: 12. Germline loops: CDR1 SQVTM, CDR2 ANQGSEA. This CDR3 contains 16 residues. For the CDR3, the DNA is TGCAGCGTTGCGGGGGCCGGGACAGGGCATGCAGATACGCAGTATTTT. Translation gives CSVAGAGTGHADTQYF.

The chain has TRBV12-5 and TRBJ2-3; TRBD2 aligns across 8 bases. In germline, CDR1 is LGHNT, CDR2 FRNRAP. The CDR3 is 14 residues long. The junction had 7 bases not matched to a gene; V was cut back by 6 bases and J by 5 bases. The CDR3 spells CASGPGGVRDTQYF. The CDR3 bases are TGTGCTAGTGGCCCGGGAGGGGTTAGAGATACGCAGTATTTT.

Concerning this clone itself: At one end, the junction sequence differs from germline, possibly due to a read error. The V gene is TRBV5-5, the J gene TRBJ2-3; possible D gene TRBD2, 5 bases. The CDR3 has 17 residues. Germline values: CDR1 SGHKS, CDR2 YYEKEE (reference sequence). Here the CDR3 reads CASSQDGTSDNTDTQYF. In nucleotides, the CDR3 is TGCGCCAGCAGCCAAGATGGAACTAGTGACAATACAGATACGCAGTATTTT.

In its sample, this clone was seen a few times. V gene TRBV7-2 combines with J gene TRBJ1-1, with D maybe TRBD1 (5 bases). V was shortened by 11 bases and J by 2 bases, with 9 bases between the two germline ends. The germline V gene has CDR1 SGHTA and CDR2 FQGNSA. The CDR3 contains 11 residues. For the CDR3, the DNA is TGTGCCGTCAGGGTTAACACTGAAGCTTTCTTT. Amino acids: CAVRVNTEAFF.

The V call is TRBV4-3, the J call TRBJ1-1, with a possible D match to TRBD1 (6 bases). The V gene's germline CDR1 is LGHNA and CDR2 YSLEER. This CDR3 comprises 13 residues. The V gene lost 4 bases and the J gene lost 4 bases, with 10 bases spanning the gap. This chain's CDR3 is CASSRAGVTEAFF. Here the CDR3 DNA reads TGCGCCAGCAGCCGGGCAGGGGTCACTGAAGCTTTCTTT.

This clone was seen once. V gene TRBV7-9 combines with J gene TRBJ2-7; tentatively, D is TRBD2 (6 bases). Germline V gene data show CDR1 as SEHNR and CDR2 as FQNEAQ (reference sequence). The CDR3 has 12 amino acids. V was cut by 4 bases and J by 6 bases, with 10 bases left in between. CDR3 loop: CASSYLGGEQYF. In nucleotides, the CDR3 is TGTGCCAGCAGCTACCTCGGGGGCGAGCAGTACTTC.

This chain links TRBV4-3 with TRBJ2-1; 11 nucleotides match TRBD2. The CDR3 sequence is 16 residues long. The J segment lost 8 bases and the V segment lost 0 bases, leaving 6 bases of the junction unmatched. CDR1 LGHNA and CDR2 YSLEER come from the germline V gene. DNA for the CDR3: TGCGCCAGCAGCCAAGAATTAGCGGGGGGGATATATGAGCAGTTCTTC. Residues: CASSQELAGGIYEQFF.

This chain links TRBV14 with TRBJ2-7; TRBD2 is a possible D gene (7 bases). CDR1 is SGHDN and CDR2 is FVKESK in the germline V gene. Deletions cut 0 bases from V and 0 bases from J, with 15 bases between. CDR3 size: 17 residues. The CDR3: CASSQDEGGRGSYEQYF. The CDR3 DNA follows: TGTGCCAGCAGCCAAGATGAGGGGGGGCGCGGCTCCTACGAGCAGTACTTC.